This TCR beta chain is from a study of cytomegalovirus exposure and HLA in healthy donors. As concerns this clone: What it recognizes is unknown.

V shed 3 bases, J shed 7 bases, and the junction held 1 base outside the gene matches. The CDR3 extends over 13 amino acids. Germline values: CDR1 KGHSH, CDR2 LQKENI. Regarding the study as a whole: The authors assumed roughly uniform sequencing depth across donors for presence/absence analyses. The study recorded about 150 TCR beta chains that were cytomegalovirus-associated.

13 Jbeta primers and 60 Vbeta primers were used for the PCR. In the original analysis: Around 9.9 million shared chains were among the about 80 million unique TCR beta chains that a later analysis counted. Here immunoSEQ multiplex PCR was the method, and the copy in TCRdb shows in-frame clones only, minus some. That table is the source of V, J and clone size, and D and trimming were worked out from the DNA. This table has about 43,000 clones, 70% to 80% appearing once. The source is a man aged 30 to 39 in good health and CMV-seronegative. Sequencing was carried out using PBMCs. The chain employs TRBV18 and TRBJ2-1, with TRBD2 identical over 9 bases. CDR3 residues: CASSPGLANEQFF. In DNA, the CDR3 is TGTGCCAGCTCACCGGGACTAGCAAATGAGCAGTTCTTC. Full variable domain (missing parts from reference TRBV18 and TRBJ2-1): NAGVMQNPRHLVRRRGQEARLRCSPMKGHSHVYWYRQLPEEGLKFMVYLQKENIIDESGMPKERFSAEFPKEGPSILRIQQVVRGDSAAYFCASSPGLANEQFFGPGTRLTVL.